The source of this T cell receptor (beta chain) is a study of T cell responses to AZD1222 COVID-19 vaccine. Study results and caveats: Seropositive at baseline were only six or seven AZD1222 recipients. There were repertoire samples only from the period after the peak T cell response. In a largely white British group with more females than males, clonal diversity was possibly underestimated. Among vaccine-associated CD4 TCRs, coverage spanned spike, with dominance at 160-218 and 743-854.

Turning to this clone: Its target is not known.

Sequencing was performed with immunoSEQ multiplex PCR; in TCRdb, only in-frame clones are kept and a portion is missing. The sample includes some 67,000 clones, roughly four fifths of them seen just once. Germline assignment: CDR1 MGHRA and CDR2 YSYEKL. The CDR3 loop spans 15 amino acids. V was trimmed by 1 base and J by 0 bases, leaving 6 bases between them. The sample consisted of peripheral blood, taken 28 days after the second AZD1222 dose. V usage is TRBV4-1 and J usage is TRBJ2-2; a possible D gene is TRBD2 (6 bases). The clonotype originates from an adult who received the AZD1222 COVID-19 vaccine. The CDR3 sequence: CASSQGLANTGELFF. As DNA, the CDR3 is TGCGCCAGCAGCCAAGGACTAGCGAACACCGGGGAGCTGTTTTTT.